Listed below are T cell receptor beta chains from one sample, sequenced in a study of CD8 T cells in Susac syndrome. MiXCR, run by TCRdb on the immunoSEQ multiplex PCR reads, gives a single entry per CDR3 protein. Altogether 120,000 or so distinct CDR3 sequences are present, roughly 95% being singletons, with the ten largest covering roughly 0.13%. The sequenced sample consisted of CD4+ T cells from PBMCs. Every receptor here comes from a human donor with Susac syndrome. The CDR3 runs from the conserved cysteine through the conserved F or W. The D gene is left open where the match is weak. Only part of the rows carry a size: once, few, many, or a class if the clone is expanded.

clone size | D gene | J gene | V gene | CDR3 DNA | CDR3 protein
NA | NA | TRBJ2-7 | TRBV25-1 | TGTGCCAGCAGTTCTCGGTACTTC | CASSSRYF
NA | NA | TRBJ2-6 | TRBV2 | TGTGCCAGCGAAGGCAGGGCTGGGGCCAACGTCCTGACTTTC | CASEGRAGANVLTF
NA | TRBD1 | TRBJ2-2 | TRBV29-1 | TGCAGCGTTGACGGACAGGCGAACACCGGGGAGCTGTTTTTT | CSVDGQANTGELFF
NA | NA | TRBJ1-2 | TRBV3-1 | TGTGCCAGCAGCCGGGGAGGCTTCTATGGCTACACCTTC | CASSRGGFYGYTF
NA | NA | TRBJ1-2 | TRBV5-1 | TGCGCCAGCAGCCGAGAATTGGACTTAGGCGGCTACACCTTC | CASSRELDLGGYTF
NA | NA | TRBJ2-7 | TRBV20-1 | TGCAGTGCCCCCCCCCGCGGGACACTAGCCTACGAGCAGTACTTC | CSAPPRGTLAYEQYF
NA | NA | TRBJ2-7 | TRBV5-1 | TGCGCCAGCAGCTTGGGAGCTGGGGTCTACGAGCAGTACTTC | CASSLGAGVYEQYF
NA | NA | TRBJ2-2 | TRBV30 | TGTGCCTGGGACGTCGGGGGCCCCGGGGAGCTGTTTTTT | CAWDVGGPGELFF
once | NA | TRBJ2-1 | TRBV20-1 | TGCAGTGGTAAACCGGGACTGGCCCGAGGTGAGCAGTTCTTC | CSGKPGLARGEQFF
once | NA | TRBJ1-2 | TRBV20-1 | TGCAGTGCCCGACGGCCGGGACCTATCTATGGCTACACCTTC | CSARRPGPIYGYTF
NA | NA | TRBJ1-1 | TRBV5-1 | TGCGCCAGCAGCTTGGATACAGGGTCGGTTTCTTTCTTT | CASSLDTGSVSFF
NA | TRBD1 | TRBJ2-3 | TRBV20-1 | TGCAGCGCTCCTGGACAGGGGGGCACAGATACGCAGTATTTT | CSAPGQGGTDTQYF
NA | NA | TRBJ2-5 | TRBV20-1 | TGCAGTGCTACCTTCGGGGGATACCAAGAGACCCAGTACTTC | CSATFGGYQETQYF
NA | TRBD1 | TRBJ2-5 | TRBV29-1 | TGCAGCGTTGATTTAGGGGACAGGGTAGAGACCCAGTACTTC | CSVDLGDRVETQYF
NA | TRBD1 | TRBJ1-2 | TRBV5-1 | TGCGCCAGCAGCAGTCCTGGGACAGGCTATGGCTACACCTTC | CASSSPGTGYGYTF
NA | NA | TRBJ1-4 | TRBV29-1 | TGCAGCGTTGAAGATAATGAAAAACTGTTTTTT | CSVEDNEKLFF
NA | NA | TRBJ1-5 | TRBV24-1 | TGTGCCACCAGTGATTTGCATCGGGGGTGGGTTAGTCAGCCCCAGCATTTT | CATSDLHRGWVSQPQHF
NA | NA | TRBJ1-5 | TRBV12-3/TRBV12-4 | TGTGCCAGCAGTTTAGAGGGGCGTCCAAATCAGCCCCAGCATTTT | CASSLEGRPNQPQHF
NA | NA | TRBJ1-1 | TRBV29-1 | TGCAGCGTTGGGGAGAGAGGCACTGAAGCTTTCTTT | CSVGERGTEAFF
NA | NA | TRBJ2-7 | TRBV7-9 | TGTGCCGCAGGGGCCCGAATGGGGCAGTACTTC | CAAGARMGQYF
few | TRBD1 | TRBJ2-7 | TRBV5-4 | TGTGCCAGCAGCTTGGGACAGGGTGTAGAGCAGTACTTC | CASSLGQGVEQYF
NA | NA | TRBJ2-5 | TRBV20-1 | TGCAGTGCTAGCCCCCCCCTTGAGAAGACCCAGTACTTC | CSASPPLEKTQYF
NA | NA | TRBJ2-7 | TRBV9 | TGTGCCAGCAGTGGGGGGACCTCCTACGAGCAGTACTTC | CASSGGTSYEQYF
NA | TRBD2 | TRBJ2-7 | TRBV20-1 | TGCAGTGCCCTTCCGCGGGGGGCCGAGGACGAGCAGTACTTC | CSALPRGAEDEQYF
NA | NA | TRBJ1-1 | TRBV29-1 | TGCAGCGTGGCGGGACGGACCACTGAAGCTTTCTTT | CSVAGRTTEAFF
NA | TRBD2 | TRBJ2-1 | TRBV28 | TGTGCCAGCAGTTCCGGGACTAGCGGGAGACACAATGAGCAGTTCTTC | CASSSGTSGRHNEQFF
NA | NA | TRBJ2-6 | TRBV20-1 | TGCAGTGCTAGTCGAAATCGGCCGACTGGGGCCAACGTCCTGACTTTC | CSASRNRPTGANVLTF
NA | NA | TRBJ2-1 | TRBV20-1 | TGCAGTGCTAGAGATGGAAATACCAGGGCGGTAGGAGTCTTC | CSARDGNTRAVGVF
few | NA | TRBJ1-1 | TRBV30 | TGTGCCTGGAGTGCCCGGGGGGAAGCTTTCTTT | CAWSARGEAFF
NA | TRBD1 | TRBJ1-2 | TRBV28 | TGTGCCAGCAGTTTACCCGACAGGGACTATGGCTACACCTTC | CASSLPDRDYGYTF
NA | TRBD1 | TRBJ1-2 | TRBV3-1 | TGTGCCAGCAGCCGATCAGGGGGCAAGTCGTTATATGGCTACACCTTC | CASSRSGGKSLYGYTF
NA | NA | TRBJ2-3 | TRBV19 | TGTGCCAGTAGGAATACAGGAGGAGATACGCAGTATTTT | CASRNTGGDTQYF
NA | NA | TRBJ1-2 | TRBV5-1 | TGCGCCAGCAGCTTGATAGGTGGGGCCTATGGCTACACCTTC | CASSLIGGAYGYTF
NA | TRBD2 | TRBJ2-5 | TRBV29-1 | TGCAGCGTTGAGAGAGCGGGAGGCGGTCAGACCCAGTACTTC | CSVERAGGGQTQYF
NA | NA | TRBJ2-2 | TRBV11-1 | TGTGCCAGCAGGCCCCCCGGGGGTGAGGCTACCGGGGAGCTGTTTTTT | CASRPPGGEATGELFF
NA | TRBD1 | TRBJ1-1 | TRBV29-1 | TGCAGCGTTGAAGCGGGGGACAGGGGAGCTTTCTTT | CSVEAGDRGAFF
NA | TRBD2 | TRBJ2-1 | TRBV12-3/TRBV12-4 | TGTGCCAGCAGATCCGGGAGGCGGGATTACAATGAGCAGTTCTTC | CASRSGRRDYNEQFF
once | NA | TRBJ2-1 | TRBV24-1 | TGTGCCACCAGTGATTTTGGGGATGAGCAGTTCTTC | CATSDFGDEQFF
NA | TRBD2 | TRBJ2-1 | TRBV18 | TGTGCCAGCTCACCATCCCTAGCGGGAGGGCCTGTCTCCTACAATGAGCAGTTCTTC | CASSPSLAGGPVSYNEQFF
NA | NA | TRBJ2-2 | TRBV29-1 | TGCAGCGGGAGGGGGCAGTGGACCGGGGAGCTGTTTTTT | CSGRGQWTGELFF
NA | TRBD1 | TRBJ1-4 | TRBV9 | TGTGCCAGCAGCGCAACCGGGACAGTAGGTGAAAAACTGTTTTTT | CASSATGTVGEKLFF